The present entry profiles one T cell receptor beta chain with its context. Its cognate antigen is unknown. The data originate from a study of T cell repertoires in cytomegalovirus infection. About the study: Based on public TCR beta signatures, there were indications of CMV infection and of a matching HLA type.

Study-wide results and caveats: Identification of carriers of CMV plus the relevant HLA was performed using cumulative public TCR beta family frequency. HLA-C-restricted CMV clonotypes gave the most frequent clonotype in two of eight donors.

This CDR3 contains 16 residues. Trimming pared 6 bases from V and 0 bases from J, leaving 18 bases between. Germline values: CDR1 SNHLY, CDR2 FYNNEI. One entry per CDR3 protein results from TCRdb running MiXCR on the reads. Of 700,000 to 850,000 distinct CDR3 sequences detected, approximately 32% appear once; the ten largest clones hold around 11%. The specimen was cultured CD8+ T cells from PBMCs, collected from culture after CMV antigen stimulation. The genes are TRBV2 and TRBJ2-7; no clear D. The receptor was isolated from a human donor in good health (CMV status not recorded). Some clones in this sample may be carry-over from other donors' samples. The CDR3: CASSPWRPSGSYEQYF. DNA of the CDR3: TGTGCCAGCAGCCCGTGGAGACCCTCGGGCTCCTACGAGCAGTACTTC. Looking up the rest from reference TRBV2 and TRBJ2-7 gives the full variable domain: EPEVTQTPSHQVTQMGQEVILRCVPISNHLYFYWYRQILGQKVEFLVSFYNNEISEKSEIFDDQFSVERPDGSNFTLKIRSTKLEDSAMYFCASSPWRPSGSYEQYFGPGTRLTVT.